The source of this T cell receptor beta chain is a study of T cell responses to AZD1222 COVID-19 vaccine. Study results and caveats: Regions left unmutated in variants are reportedly the target of nearly half of spike-specific TCRs. Spike as a whole was targeted by vaccine-associated CD4 TCRs, dominant at 160-218 and 743-854. Among AZD1222 vaccinees, only six were seropositive at baseline.

J was trimmed by 0 bases and V by 1 base; bases with no gene match: 11. Germline lookup yields CDR1 MDHEN and CDR2 SYDVKM. CDR3 length: 20 residues. This clone is a singleton in its sample. Its target is not known. Clones were read by immunoSEQ multiplex PCR, and TCRdb kept only the in-frame ones, dropping some. The table shows some 200,000 clones, with just over 90% occurring only once. Sequencing used peripheral blood, obtained 28 days after the second AZD1222 dose. V usage is TRBV28 and J usage is TRBJ2-7; 14 bases map to TRBD2. This sequence originates from an adult who received the AZD1222 COVID-19 vaccine. Here the CDR3 reads CASSLFSVVGTSGSSYEQYF. CDR3 DNA: TGTGCCAGCAGTTTATTTTCGGTTGTTGGGACTAGCGGGAGCTCCTACGAGCAGTACTTC. The variable domain in full, with the rest retrieved from reference TRBV28 and TRBJ2-7, is DVKVTQSSRYLVKRTGEKVFLECVQDMDHENMFWYRQDPGLGLRLIYFSYDVKMKEKGDIPEGYSVSREKKERFSLILESASTNQTSMYLCASSLFSVVGTSGSSYEQYFGPGTRLTVT.